This paragraph reports one TCR beta chain. This clone was observed a handful of times. The target of this receptor is not known. No per-base quality is available; no much larger clone lies one base away. Each donor gave one peripheral blood draw, around 0.12 L on average, collected into heparinised tubes. Naive, central memory, regulatory and stem cell-like memory CD4+ T cells were sorted on a BD FACSAria II using a panel including CD45RO, CCR7, CD25, CD127, CD95 and CD27. All sorted populations exceeded 95% purity. PBMCs were isolated right away by Lymphoprep density gradient centrifugation and were stained directly, without culture. So that batch effects would be minimized, each experiment stained and sorted samples in pairs, pairing one healthy donor with one patient. This record comes from a study of beta chain features in type 1 diabetes (dated by TCRdb to the late 2010s). With respect to the entire study: Mean age, gender distribution, total cell number and subset yield were not different between patients and healthy donors. A total of some 100,000,000 sorted cells were examined across all samples, and the number of cells per subset was strongly correlated with RNA yield. The study compared TCRB repertoires of sorted circulating CD4+ T cell subsets between recently diagnosed type 1 diabetes patients and matched healthy donors. Regulatory and stem cell-like memory subsets were isolated from only 8 patients and about 8 healthy donors, whereas naive and central memory subsets came from all 30 or so donors. What the study reported, not specific to this receptor: HLA sub-analyses involved small numbers of individuals, so any influence of HLA type on TCRB rearrangement remained unresolved. Naive, central memory and regulatory TCRB repertoires appeared to be more similar among patients than among healthy donors. Because cDNA was sequenced instead of genomic DNA, activated cells with high expression could be over-represented, although the groups did not differ in activation or CD3 levels. PCR might favor shorter templates, but patient and control samples were amplified and corrected together, so any skew would affect both groups equally. Fewer insertions and more nucleotide deletions at VDJ recombination sites were observed in patients with type 1 diabetes, implying thymic rearrangement abnormalities. In all four CD4+ subsets, TCRB CDR3 length was moderately but significantly shorter in type 1 diabetes patients.

The entire isolated RNA was reverse transcribed using the High Capacity cDNA Reverse Transcription Kit, and thus expressed TCRB transcripts were sequenced. Deep immunoSEQ sequencing was performed on naive, central memory and regulatory T cell samples, with an average of roughly 4 million total reads per sample. Sorted cells were lysed in RLT buffer, and RNA was extracted using DNase-treated RNeasy Micro or Mini kits according to cell number. Each cell subset was processed on its own to prevent cross-contamination, while patient and healthy donor samples were processed together. The immunoSEQ multiplex PCR was used to amplify TCRB sequences from cDNA, yielding 87-bp fragments that span the CDR3 region. Sequencing of the amplicons was performed on the Illumina HiSeq platform. In the paper's pipeline: PCR bias was computationally corrected using synthetic template baselines, reads within Hamming distance 2 were collapsed, and singletons that could not be merged were discarded. Reads were aligned to IMGT to assign V, D and J genes, CDR3 length, and insertions or deletions at six rearrangement sites. Within each subset, clonotype counts were normalized to sorted cell number, and only after that were true diversity and Gini coefficients computed with the tcR R package. The overlap coefficient, calculated on TCRB nucleotide sequences, was used to quantify repertoire sharing. TCRdb mirrors the immuneACCESS table, restricted to in-frame sequences. Some clones are absent from its copies; in checked studies, under half trace to an unresolved V gene, and the reason for the others is unknown. Clonal size and the V and J genes are those of that table, whereas D and trimming came from the DNA. The sample table shows about 150,000 clones, and about 50% are seen once. The ten largest clones represent around 0.45% of the sample.

This clonotype originated in a man younger than 35 in good health. Sequencing was performed on Tregs from blood. According to the study, the label for this sample's cell subset or site signals: regulatory CD4+ T cells.

The sequenced DNA is TGTGCCAGCAGTTTAGGAGCGGGTATTGACACAGATACGCAGTATTTT. This yields the protein CASSLGAGIDTDTQYF. The chain is made from TRBV28 and TRBJ2-3; a tentative D call is TRBD2 (6 bases match). The CDR3 runs 16 amino acids, cysteine and phenylalanine included. The DNA shown is the 48-base CDR3, in frame from base 1. CDR1 MDHEN and CDR2 SYDVKM were looked up in the germline V gene. The germline ends are 14 bases apart after V is trimmed by 2 bases and J by 2 bases.